Each of the 14 T cell receptor beta chains below was sequenced from the same sample in a study of shared clonotypes between healthy human individuals. Libraries were prepared by immunoSEQ multiplex PCR; TCRdb keeps only in-frame clonotypes and omits some of them. The sample consists of about 2 million clones, roughly 95% of them appearing once. Source material: naive CD4+ T cells sorted from blood. Subset noted: CD45RA+ positively selected. These receptors came from a man in his late teens or twenties in good health.

This sequence joins TRBV5-1 and TRBJ2-5; D is perhaps TRBD1 or TRBD2 (5 bases each). The germline gives CDR1 SGHRS, CDR2 YFSETQ. This CDR3 is 14 amino acids long. V gave up 4 bases and J gave up 5 bases, with 15 bases separating them. CDR3 residues: CASSQRSGPETQYF. CDR3 DNA sequence: TGCGCCAGCAGCCAGCGTTCGGGGCCCGAGACCCAGTACTTC.

A single count supports this clone. This sample includes further DNA sequences coding for the same CDR3. The V call is TRBV9, the J call TRBJ1-5, with 8 nucleotides matching TRBD1. The length of the CDR3 is 14 residues. The germline CDR1 and CDR2 sequences are SGDLS and YYNGEE. Trimming at V came to 4 bases and at J to 7 bases, leaving 7 bases not matched to a gene. The CDR3 bases are TGTGCCAGCAGCCCCGGACAGGGCGGGCAGCCCCAGCATTTT. It encodes CASSPGQGGQPQHF.

The chain joins TRBV5-1 to TRBJ1-2; the D gene is possibly TRBD1 (6 bases). Germline lookup yields CDR1 SGHRS and CDR2 YFSETQ. The CDR3 runs to 13 residues. V was clipped by 0 bases and J by 6 bases, with 9 bases between them. DNA of the CDR3: TGCGCCAGCAGCTTGGAGGCAGGGGATGGCTACACCTTC. The encoded protein is CASSLEAGDGYTF.

This clone was detected once. The chain has TRBV11-2 and TRBJ2-1, with 8 bases lining up with TRBD1. V lost 2 bases and J lost 2; bases outside the gene matches: 5. The germline V gene encodes CDR1 SGHAT and CDR2 FQNNGV. The CDR3 is made up of 16 amino acids. CDR3 sequence: CASSLRRTGTYNEQFF. CDR3 DNA sequence: TGTGCCAGCAGCTTACGCCGGACAGGGACCTACAATGAGCAGTTCTTC.

This chain joins TRBV11-2 and TRBJ2-1; the D gene is possibly TRBD2 (6 bases). Germline assignment: CDR1 SGHAT and CDR2 FQNNGV. The ends were cut back, 6 bases at V and 8 bases at J, with 11 bases in the middle. The CDR3 loop spans 12 amino acids. DNA of the CDR3: TGTGCCAGCAGTTCACTAGCTTATGAGCAGTTCTTC. It encodes CASSSLAYEQFF. Using reference TRBV11-2 and TRBJ2-1 for the parts outside the CDR3, the full variable domain is EAGVAQSPRYKIIEKRQSVAFWCNPISGHATLYWYQQILGQGPKLLIQFQNNGVVDDSQLPKDRFSAERLKGVDSTLKIQPAKLEDSAVYLCASSSLAYEQFFGPGTRLTVL.

A remark on this clone: Other nucleotide sequences in the sample specify the same CDR3. The chain combines TRBV30 with TRBJ2-5; D remains unclear. The germline V gene has CDR1 GTSNPN and CDR2 SVGIG (reference sequence). The CDR3 is 11 amino acids. Trimming took off 3 bases at V and 1 base at J, with 3 bases between the two ends. Written as DNA, the CDR3 is TGTGCCTGGAGCCCCCAAGAGACCCAGTACTTC. Its protein is CAWSPQETQYF.

On this clone itself: The same CDR3 can be traced to other DNA sequences in this sample. This chain connects TRBV30 to TRBJ2-3; D is unresolved. This CDR3 contains 13 residues. Germline assignment: CDR1 GTSNPN and CDR2 SVGIG (reference sequence). Trimming pared 2 bases from V and 0 bases from J, leaving 6 bases between. This CDR3 reads CAWSQGSTDTQYF. CDR3 bases: TGTGCCTGGAGTCAAGGGAGCACAGATACGCAGTATTTT.

The chain employs TRBV6-5 and TRBJ2-2; D call uncertain. The ends were cut back, 8 bases at V and 5 bases at J, with 18 bases in the middle. The CDR3 has 15 amino acids. The germline V gene encodes CDR1 MNHEY and CDR2 SVGAGI. In nucleotides, the CDR3 is TGTGCCAGCTTTCCCTCCCAGCTCGGGACCGGGGAGCTGTTTTTT. Its translation: CASFPSQLGTGELFF.

The V call is TRBV18, the J call TRBJ2-1; perhaps D is TRBD1 or TRBD2 (5 bases each). This CDR3 is built from 15 residues. Germline CDR1 reads KGHSH; CDR2 reads LQKENI. Trimming left V 3 bases short and J 2 bases short, with 11 bases between. CDR3 nucleotides: TGTGCCAGCTCACCGGGGGACGGAACCTACAATGAGCAGTTCTTC. Its translation is CASSPGDGTYNEQFF.

The chain links TRBV2 to TRBJ1-2, with D possibly being TRBD1 (5 bases). The CDR3 loop spans 14 amino acids. The germline gives CDR1 SNHLY, CDR2 FYNNEI. V was cut by 7 bases and J by 5 bases, with 17 bases left in between. DNA of the CDR3: TGTGCCAGCAAAATCCGGGACGGGGCATATGGCTACACCTTC. Its translation: CASKIRDGAYGYTF.

This sequence joins TRBV5-4 and TRBJ2-3, with TRBD2 matching over 10 bases. Germline lookup yields CDR1 SGHNT and CDR2 YYREEE (reference sequence). The CDR3 sequence is 14 residues long. The ends lost 4 bases at V and 3 bases at J; junction bases unmatched: 2. The CDR3, as DNA: TGTGCCAGCAGCATTAGCGGGAGGACAGATACGCAGTATTTT. Its translation is CASSISGRTDTQYF.

For the CDR3, the DNA is TGTGCCAGCAGTCAGGGACAGGGGAGGCAAAAACTGTTTTTT. This sequence encodes CASSQGQGRQKLFF. The chain carries TRBV28 and TRBJ1-4; TRBD1 matches 10 bases. Trimming removed 5 bases from V and 9 bases from J; junction bases left unmatched: 6. CDR1 MDHEN and CDR2 SYDVKM come from the germline V gene. CDR3 length equals 14 residues.

The chain uses TRBV4-3 and TRBJ2-1; 10 nucleotides line up with TRBD1. The CDR3 consists of 15 residues. Trimming cost V 4 bases and J 6 bases; bases outside gene matches: 6. The germline V gene encodes CDR1 LGHNA and CDR2 YSLEER. CDR3 in amino acids: CASSRQGAQGNEQFF. CDR3 DNA sequence: TGCGCCAGCAGCCGACAGGGGGCACAAGGCAATGAGCAGTTCTTC.

The chain couples TRBV6-5 to TRBJ1-1; D gene unclear. Germline values: CDR1 MNHEY, CDR2 SVGAGI. Deletions cut 8 bases from V and 3 bases from J, with 4 bases between. This CDR3 comprises 10 residues. Here the CDR3 reads CASQDTEAFF. The CDR3 nucleotides are TGTGCCAGCCAGGACACTGAAGCTTTCTTT.